Each of the 18 T cell receptor beta chains below was sequenced from the same sample in a study of technical replicates of blood from four donors. Profiling relied on immunoSEQ multiplex PCR, and the TCRdb table lists in-frame clones only, not all of them. This table has roughly 79,000 clones, roughly four fifths appearing once. The sample consisted of PBMCs. The receptors were gathered from a human donor in good health. Some clones in this sample may be carry-over from other donors' samples.

The chain links TRBV5-8 to TRBJ2-5, with a possible D match to TRBD1 (5 bases). The V end lost 4 bases, the J end lost 1 base, and 17 bases lay between the germline ends. Germline CDR1 SGHTS, CDR2 YDEGEE. The CDR3 is 16 residues long. CDR3 DNA: TGTGCCAGCAGCATTGACCACAGGTCCGGCCAAGAGACCCAGTACTTC. This translates into CASSIDHRSGQETQYF. The variable domain in full, with the rest retrieved from reference TRBV5-8 and TRBJ2-5, is EAGVTQSPTHLIKTRGQQATLRCSPISGHTSVYWYQQALGLGLQFLLWYDEGEERNRGNFPPRFSGRQFPNYSSELNVNALELEDSALYLCASSIDHRSGQETQYFGPGTRLLVL.

This clone was detected a few times. This chain uses TRBV11-2 with TRBJ1-2, with 9 nucleotides matching TRBD1. V lost 3 bases and J lost 4; bases outside the gene matches: 6. This CDR3 region has 15 residues. CDR1 is SGHAT and CDR2 is FQNNGV in the germline V gene. The CDR3 DNA sequence: TGTGCCAGCAGCTTTGGACAGGGGAGAGGCTATGGCTACACCTTC. Protein product: CASSFGQGRGYGYTF.

V gene TRBV10-3 combines with J gene TRBJ1-2; D is unclear. The CDR3 has 15 amino acids. Per the germline V gene, CDR1 is ENHRY and CDR2 is SYGVKD. V lost 3 bases to trimming and J lost 4 bases, with 15 bases between them. The CDR3 loop reads CAISENVATFYGYTF. The DNA for the CDR3 is TGTGCCATCAGTGAAAACGTAGCAACCTTCTATGGCTACACCTTC.

The rearrangement joins TRBV5-1 to TRBJ2-3, with D possibly TRBD1 on 5 matching bases. Germline V gives CDR1 SGHRS, CDR2 YFSETQ. The CDR3 totals 13 residues. Trimming stripped 4 bases from V and 4 bases from J, with 10 bases between. The CDR3: CASSAGLSDTQYF. The CDR3 region has the DNA TGCGCCAGCAGCGCAGGGCTCTCAGATACGCAGTATTTT.

The chain carries TRBV30 and TRBJ1-1; no clear D. Looked up from germline, CDR1 is GTSNPN and CDR2 is SVGIG (reference sequence). This CDR3 has 11 residues. V was pared by 5 bases and J by 7 bases, with 11 bases between. CDR3 residues: CAWGVRGEAFF. As DNA, the CDR3 is TGTGCCTGGGGGGTACGGGGTGAAGCTTTCTTT.

This rearrangement joins TRBV18 to TRBJ1-6; weak D call: TRBD1 (5 bases). Germline values: CDR1 KGHSH, CDR2 LQKENI. This CDR3 contains 15 residues. Trimming pared 3 bases from V and 6 bases from J, leaving 12 bases between. CDR3 nucleotide sequence: TGTGCCAGCTCACCGGAAAGGCAGGGTAATTCACCCCTCCACTTT. Amino acid sequence: CASSPERQGNSPLHF.

This clone occurred a few times. The rearrangement uses TRBV29-1 and TRBJ1-2; possibly TRBD1 for D (6 bases). The CDR3 contains 17 residues. V gave up 1 base and J gave up 4 bases, with 22 bases separating them. Germline V gene data show CDR1 as SQVTM and CDR2 as ANQGSEA. DNA for the CDR3: TGCAGCGTTGAAGTGTCCCAGGGGAAAGGTTTCCCCTATGGCTACACCTTC. It encodes CSVEVSQGKGFPYGYTF.

The J gene is TRBJ1-1, the V gene TRBV4-1; the D is unclear. Germline CDR1 and CDR2: MGHRA and YSYEKL. V was clipped by 4 bases and J by 3 bases, with 12 bases between them. The CDR3 runs to 14 residues. Written as DNA, the CDR3 is TGCGCCAGCAGCCCGTCCGCGGGGTACACTGAAGCTTTCTTT. It is translated as CASSPSAGYTEAFF.

This clone was seen just once. The chain has TRBV4-3 and TRBJ2-1; D is unclear. The CDR3 runs to 14 residues. Looked up from germline, CDR1 is LGHNA and CDR2 is YSLEER. The V and J ends lost 3 bases and 3 bases respectively, with 9 bases between them. The CDR3 spells CASSHSRDYNEQFF. DNA of the CDR3: TGCGCCAGCAGCCACTCTCGAGACTACAATGAGCAGTTCTTC.

The sample holds one count of this clone. V is TRBV18 and J is TRBJ2-3, with TRBD2 matching over 8 bases. V gave up 2 bases and J gave up 2 bases; unmatched junction bases: 6. The CDR3 runs to 16 residues. The germline V gene has CDR1 KGHSH and CDR2 LQKENI. CDR3 sequence: CASSPMGGGTTDTQYF. CDR3 bases: TGTGCCAGCTCACCAATGGGCGGGGGGACCACAGATACGCAGTATTTT.

The V call is TRBV20-1, the J call TRBJ2-1; D is uncertain. The CDR3 totals 11 residues. V was trimmed by 6 bases and J by 7 bases, leaving 10 bases between them. The germline V gene encodes CDR1 DFQATT and CDR2 SNEGSKA (reference sequence). The CDR3 DNA reads as TGCAGTGCCAAACGAGAGAATGAGCAGTTCTTC. This gives the protein CSAKRENEQFF.

This clone came up once. V gene TRBV6-5 combines with J gene TRBJ2-2; 9 positions match TRBD1. The CDR3 extends over 15 amino acids. V was pared by 6 bases and J by 3 bases, with 5 bases of the junction left unmatched. Germline CDR1 MNHEY, CDR2 SVGAGI. The DNA for the CDR3 is TGTGCCAGCAGAAACAGGGGGCGAGACACCGGGGAGCTGTTTTTT. Translation gives CASRNRGRDTGELFF.

This clone has only a few counts. The gene calls are TRBV19 and TRBJ2-7, with 11 bases fitting TRBD1. The junction had 8 bases not matched to a gene; V was cut back by 4 bases and J by 0 bases. CDR1 is LNHDA, CDR2 SQIVND, per germline (reference sequence). This CDR3 is built from 17 residues. CDR3 sequence: CASSTGQGASVSYEQYF. In DNA form, the CDR3 reads TGTGCCAGTAGTACCGGACAGGGGGCATCCGTCTCCTACGAGCAGTACTTC.

Regarding this clone: A read error may produce the germline difference seen at one junction end. V is TRBV5-1 and J is TRBJ1-1; 7 bases are a match to TRBD1. Germline V gene data show CDR1 as SGHRS and CDR2 as YFSETQ. The length of the CDR3 is 16 residues. CDR3 bases: TGCGCCAGCAGGTTGGGGACAGTACTTTTGAACACTGAAGCTTTCTTT. This codes for CASRLGTVLLNTEAFF.

This sequence joins TRBV7-9 and TRBJ1-5; D is possibly TRBD1 (5 bases). Trimming removed 4 bases from V and 3 bases from J, with 13 bases in between. The CDR3 contains 15 residues. CDR1 and CDR2 from the germline V gene are SEHNR and FQNEAQ (reference sequence). In nucleotides, the CDR3 is TGTGCCAGCAGCTCTGGTGGGGGGACCAATCAGCCCCAGCATTTT. Amino acids: CASSSGGGTNQPQHF.

The rearrangement uses TRBV10-3 and TRBJ2-2, with 8 bases aligning to TRBD2. This CDR3 comprises 15 residues. V lost 4 bases, J lost 6 bases, and 7 bases stayed unmatched. Germline CDR1 reads ENHRY; CDR2 reads SYGVKD. The CDR3 reads CAISAKTSDPGELFF. Written as DNA, the CDR3 is TGTGCCATCAGTGCCAAGACTAGCGACCCCGGGGAGCTGTTTTTT.

The chain uses TRBV27 and TRBJ2-2; 9 nucleotides align to TRBD2. Losses at the gene ends were 8 bases for V and 3 bases for J; bases not matched to a gene: 25. The CDR3 consists of 21 residues. Per germline, CDR1 MNHEY and CDR2 SMNVEV (reference sequence). CDR3: CASGQYIGRWMREGDTGELFF. The CDR3 bases are TGTGCCAGCGGACAGTACATAGGGCGGTGGATGCGGGAGGGGGACACCGGGGAGCTGTTTTTT.

This clone has a single count. The CDR3 loop is CASSLGLAGSYNEQFF. DNA for the CDR3: TGTGCCAGCAGCTTGGGCCTAGCGGGATCCTACAATGAGCAGTTCTTC. The gene calls are TRBV5-4 and TRBJ2-1; 9 bases match TRBD2. Germline V gene sequence: CDR1 SGHNT, CDR2 YYREEE (reference sequence). V lost 0 bases and J lost 1; bases outside the gene matches: 2. The CDR3 has 16 residues.